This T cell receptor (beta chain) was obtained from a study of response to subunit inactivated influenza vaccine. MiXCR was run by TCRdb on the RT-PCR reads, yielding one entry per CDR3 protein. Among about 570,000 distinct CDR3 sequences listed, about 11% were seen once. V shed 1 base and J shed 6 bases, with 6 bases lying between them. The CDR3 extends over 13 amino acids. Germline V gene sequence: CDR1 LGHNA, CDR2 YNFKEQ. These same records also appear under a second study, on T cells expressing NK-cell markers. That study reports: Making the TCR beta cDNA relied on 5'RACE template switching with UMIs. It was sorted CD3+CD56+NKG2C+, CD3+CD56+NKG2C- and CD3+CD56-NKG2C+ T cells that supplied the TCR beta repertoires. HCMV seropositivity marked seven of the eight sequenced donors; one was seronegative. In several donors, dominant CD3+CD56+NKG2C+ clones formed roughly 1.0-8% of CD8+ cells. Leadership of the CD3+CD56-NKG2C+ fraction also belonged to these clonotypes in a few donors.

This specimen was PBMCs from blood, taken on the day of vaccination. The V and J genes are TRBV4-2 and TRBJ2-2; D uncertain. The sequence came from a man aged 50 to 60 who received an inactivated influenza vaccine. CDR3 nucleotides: TGTGCCAGCAGCCAAGGAGATCCCGGGGAGCTGTTTTTT. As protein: CASSQGDPGELFF.